This T cell receptor (beta chain) was found in a study of read filtering for tumor transcriptome and immune sequencing. Study in general: Among patients, 17 to 20 were male and approximately 15 female, aged roughly 40 to 90 (mean about 69). R-ISS stage counts were 8 or 9 for I, approximately 16 for II, 6 or 7 for III.

The library was built from about 370 ng RNA with molecular barcoded adaptors for alpha/delta and beta/gamma chains. One entry per CDR3 protein results from TCRdb running MiXCR on the reads. The repertoire has 75,000 to 90,000 distinct CDR3 sequences, roughly 12% of them found once; the top ten carry 15%. CDR1 SGHRS and CDR2 YFSETQ come from the germline V gene. V lost 0 bases and J lost 11, with 23 bases in between. This CDR3 has 16 amino acids. The specimen sequenced was a population of CD138-negative cells sorted from bone marrow. The TCR comes from a donor at least 40 years old with multiple myeloma. The chain carries TRBV5-1 and TRBJ1-1; tentatively, D is TRBD1 (5 bases). The CDR3 DNA sequence: TGCGCCAGCAGCTTGGGTGGGGCTGGGCCTGAGGTGGAGGCTTTCTTT. It yields the protein CASSLGGAGPEVEAFF.